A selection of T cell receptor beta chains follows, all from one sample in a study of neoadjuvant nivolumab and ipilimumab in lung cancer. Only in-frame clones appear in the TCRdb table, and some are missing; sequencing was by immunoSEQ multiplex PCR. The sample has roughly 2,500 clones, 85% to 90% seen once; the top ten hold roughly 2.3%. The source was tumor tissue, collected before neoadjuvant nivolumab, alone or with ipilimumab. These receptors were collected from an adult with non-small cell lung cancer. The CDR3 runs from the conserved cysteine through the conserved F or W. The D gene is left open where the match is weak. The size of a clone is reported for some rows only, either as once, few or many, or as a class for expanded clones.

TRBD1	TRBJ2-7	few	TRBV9	TGTGCCAGCAGCGTAGGACAGGGATCGTTCTTCGAGCAGTACTTC	CASSVGQGSFFEQYF
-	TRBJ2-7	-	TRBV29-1	TGCAGCGTTGAAACCCCGGGACCGTCCTACGAGCAGTACTTC	CSVETPGPSYEQYF
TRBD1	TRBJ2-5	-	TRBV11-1	TGTGCCAGCAGCCCTATTCAGGGGGCGCGGGAGACCCAGTACTTC	CASSPIQGARETQYF
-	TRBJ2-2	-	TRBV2	TGTGCCAGCAATTTTGGCGGGGTCACGAACACCGGGGAGCTGTTTTTT	CASNFGGVTNTGELFF
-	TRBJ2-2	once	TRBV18	TGTGCCAGCTCACCACAACAGGGAGCCGGGGAGCTGTTTTTT	CASSPQQGAGELFF
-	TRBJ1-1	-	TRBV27	TGTGCCAGCAGCCGGGACCCCAGGGACGCTGAAGCTTTCTTT	CASSRDPRDAEAFF
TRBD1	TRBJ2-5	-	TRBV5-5	TGTGCCAGCAGCGATATCCGGGACAGGGGGCTGGAGACCCAGTACTTC	CASSDIRDRGLETQYF
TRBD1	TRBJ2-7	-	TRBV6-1	TGTGCCAGCAGTTCTATAACAGGGGGCGAGCAGTACTTC	CASSSITGGEQYF
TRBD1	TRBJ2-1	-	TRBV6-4	TGTGCCAGCAGGTACGGGACAGGGGGCATCAATGAGCAGTTCTTC	CASRYGTGGINEQFF
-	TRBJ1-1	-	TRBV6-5	TGTGCCAGCAGTTACTCACAGAGTGAAGCTTTCTTT	CASSYSQSEAFF
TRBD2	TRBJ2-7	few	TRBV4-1	TGCGCCAGCAGCCAACCCACTAGCGGGAGGGGTGAGCAGTACTTC	CASSQPTSGRGEQYF
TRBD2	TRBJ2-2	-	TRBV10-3	TGTGCCATCATCGAGGAGACTAGCGGGGGAGGCGGGGAGCTGTTTTTT	CAIIEETSGGGGELFF
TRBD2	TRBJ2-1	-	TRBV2	TGTGCCAACCCGGGACTAGCGGGAGGTTGGGCAAATGAGCAGTTCTTC	CANPGLAGGWANEQFF
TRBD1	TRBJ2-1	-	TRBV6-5	TGTGCCAGCAGGGGACAGGGGATTTTCAATGAGCAGTTCTTC	CASRGQGIFNEQFF
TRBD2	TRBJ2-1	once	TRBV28	TGTGCCAGCACCCCCGGGGGCCTAGCGGGAGACTCAGGGCAGTTCTTC	CASTPGGLAGDSGQFF
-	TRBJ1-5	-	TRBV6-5	TGTGCCAGCAGTTCGGTCCCATCGACGGATCAGCCCCAGCATTTT	CASSSVPSTDQPQHF